Below, 12 T cell receptor beta chains from the same sample are listed, as sequenced in a study of vaccination and CD4 T cells after COVID-19. With the Oncomine TCR Beta short-read assay, DNA from cultured CD4+ T cells was sequenced. TCRdb called the PCR reads again in MiXCR, with one record for every CDR3 protein. The table shows about 20,000 distinct CDR3 sequences, with approximately 50% occurring only once. Treatment defined: approximately nine-day PBMC culture with coronavirus spike peptide pools or control peptides (ViraFEST assay). Antigen specificity for these receptors is unknown. The sample here was CD4+ T cells from blood, cultured in vitro, taken before SARS-CoV-2 vaccination. The receptor source for this set is a human donor who had recovered from COVID-19.

This sequence joins TRBV2 and TRBJ2-1; TRBD2 is a possible D gene (5 bases). V lost 7 bases and J lost 5, with 12 bases in between. This CDR3 has 13 residues. In germline, CDR1 is SNHLY, CDR2 FYNNEI. CDR3 sequence: CASKGSANNEQFF. The CDR3 DNA follows: TGTGCCAGCAAGGGTAGCGCAAACAATGAGCAGTTCTTC.

This clonotype was seen a handful of times. The chain employs TRBV15 and TRBJ2-2; the match to TRBD2 covers 8 bases. V shed 1 base and J 6 bases; nucleotides not matched to a gene: 7. The germline gives CDR1 LNHNV, CDR2 YYDKDF (reference sequence). The CDR3 runs 16 residues. The CDR3 protein is CATSRAGTSWAGELFF. CDR3 nucleotides: TGTGCCACCAGCAGAGCGGGGACTAGTTGGGCCGGGGAGCTGTTTTTT.

The chain couples TRBV6-2 or TRBV6-3 to TRBJ2-7; 9 nucleotides line up with TRBD2. Germline V gene data show CDR1 as MNHEY and CDR2 as SVGEGT. The CDR3 totals 16 residues. Trimming at V came to 0 bases and at J to 2 bases, leaving 5 bases not matched to a gene. CDR3 in DNA: TGTGCCAGCAGTTACTCTGGCGGGAGGGCCCCCTACGAGCAGTACTTC. This translates into CASSYSGGRAPYEQYF.

This clonotype has only one observation. The chain is built from TRBV7-9 and TRBJ2-3; 7 bases fit TRBD1. The trim removed 4 bases at V and 0 bases at J, leaving 1 base unmatched. The CDR3 totals 14 residues. Germline V gene sequence: CDR1 SEHNR, CDR2 FQNEAQ (reference sequence). CDR3 residues: CASSWTGSTDTQYF. The CDR3 bases are TGTGCCAGCAGCTGGACAGGTAGCACAGATACGCAGTATTTT. The complete variable domain, with remaining parts taken from reference TRBV7-9 and TRBJ2-3, reads DTGVSQNPRHKITKRGQNVTFRCDPISEHNRLYWYRQTLGQGPEFLTYFQNEAQLEKSRLLSDRFSAERPKGSFSTLEIQRTEQGDSAMYLCASSWTGSTDTQYFGPGTRLTVL.

This clonotype was observed a handful of times. The genes are TRBV10-3 and TRBJ2-5; 8 bases map to TRBD1. Germline V CDR1 and CDR2: ENHRY, SYGVKD. The CDR3 has 15 amino acids. V trimming: 4 bases; J trimming: 2 bases; junction bases outside the gene matches: 6. CDR3 DNA: TGTGCCATCAGTGTGACCACAGGGGGACAAGAGACCCAGTACTTC. Translating it yields CAISVTTGGQETQYF.

This rearrangement joins TRBV25-1 to TRBJ2-3; possible D gene TRBD2, 6 bases. Trimming removed 5 bases at V and 3 bases at J, with 9 bases between. This CDR3 region has 13 residues. Germline loops: CDR1 MGHDK, CDR2 SYGVNS. CDR3 loop: CASSFGSTDTQYF. The CDR3 DNA reads TGTGCCAGCAGTTTCGGGAGTACAGATACGCAGTATTTT.

The sample holds a few counts of this clonotype. This sequence joins TRBV5-4 and TRBJ2-5; TRBD1 matches at 8 bases. The CDR3 totals 15 residues. Germline V gene sequence: CDR1 SGHNT, CDR2 YYREEE (reference sequence). Unmatched junction bases numbered 13, after V lost 3 bases and J lost 9 bases. CDR3 loop: CASSSNRDRPRAQYF. DNA of the CDR3: TGTGCCAGCAGCTCAAACCGGGACAGGCCAAGGGCCCAGTACTTC.

V gene TRBV20-1 combines with J gene TRBJ1-6; the match to TRBD1 covers 9 bases. J lost 3 bases, V lost 3 bases, and 0 bases had no gene match. Germline CDR1 and CDR2: DFQATT and SNEGSKA (reference sequence). The CDR3 runs 14 residues. Here the CDR3 reads CSARTGGYNSPLHF. The CDR3 nucleotides are TGCAGTGCTAGGACAGGGGGCTATAATTCACCCCTCCACTTT.

The chain carries TRBV6-1 and TRBJ1-1; D gene ambiguous. CDR3 length: 12 residues. Germline V CDR1 and CDR2: MNHNS, SASEGT. V was pared by 10 bases and J by 7 bases, with 16 bases between. The CDR3 coding sequence is TGTGCCACCCTTCGTAATAACCTTGAAGCTTTCTTT. It encodes CATLRNNLEAFF.

This clonotype was counted only a few times. The V gene is TRBV6-1, the J gene TRBJ1-1; D is unresolved. Germline V CDR1 and CDR2: MNHNS, SASEGT. The CDR3 totals 14 residues. V was pared by 7 bases and J by 6 bases, with 18 bases between. DNA for the CDR3: TGTGCCAGCACCCGGACCCACAAGATCTCTGAAGCTTTCTTT. Amino acids: CASTRTHKISEAFF.

This clonotype has just one count. The V gene is TRBV5-4, the J gene TRBJ2-2, with 11 bases lining up with TRBD2. The CDR3 extends over 17 amino acids. The V and J ends lost 3 bases and 2 bases, in that order; junction bases with no gene match: 6. CDR1 is SGHNT and CDR2 is YYREEE in the germline V gene (reference sequence). CDR3 in amino acids: CASSSGTSGYNTGELFF. In nucleotides, the CDR3 is TGTGCCAGCAGCTCTGGGACTAGCGGTTATAACACCGGGGAGCTGTTTTTT.

This clonotype was found once. The CDR3 sequence is CASSPDMGRDTEAFF. The CDR3 coding sequence is TGTGCCAGCTCACCCGACATGGGTCGGGACACTGAAGCTTTCTTT. The chain has TRBV18 and TRBJ1-1; no reliable D call. V lost 3 bases to trimming and J lost 3 bases, with 14 bases between them. The CDR3 contains 15 residues. The germline V gene has CDR1 KGHSH and CDR2 LQKENI.